The 30 T cell receptor beta chains given below trace back to one sample, sequenced in a study of blood T cell repertoires in COVID-19. Sequencing was performed with immunoSEQ multiplex PCR; in TCRdb, only in-frame clones are kept and a portion is missing. The sample shows 120,000 to 150,000 clones, around 89% of them seen only once. Sequencing input: PBMCs or T cells enriched from blood (not recorded which). These receptors all come from a woman between 25 and 40 years old with acute COVID-19.

The V and J genes are TRBV21-1 and TRBJ1-1; the table's D call of TRBD1 was not tested on the DNA. TRBV21-1 is a listed pseudogene. The CDR3 is made up of 15 amino acids. The CDR3 spells CASRRGQGWYTEAFF. CDR3 DNA: TGTGCCAGCAGACGAGGACAGGGTTGGTACACTGAAGCTTTCTTT.

CDR3 residues: CASNYLAGVPDTQYF. CDR3 DNA sequence: TGTGCCAGCAACTATCTAGCGGGAGTACCAGATACGCAGTATTTT. The chain combines TRBV7-2 with TRBJ2-3, with TRBD2 matching 10 bases. The CDR3 covers 15 residues. Germline V gene sequence: CDR1 SGHTA, CDR2 FQGNSA. After removal of 7 bases from V and 4 bases from J, the junction contained 8 bases not matched to a gene.

This chain uses TRBV5-4 with TRBJ1-4; D perhaps matches TRBD1 (5 bases). Germline CDR1 reads SGHNT; CDR2 reads YYREEE (reference sequence). The CDR3 runs 15 residues. V was clipped by 4 bases and J by 2 bases, with 12 bases between them. CDR3 in DNA: TGTGCCAGCAGCCGGGGGATTTCGACTAATGAAAAACTGTTTTTT. It specifies CASSRGISTNEKLFF.

The J gene is TRBJ2-7, the V gene TRBV13; 9 nucleotides line up with TRBD1. The V gene end was trimmed by 4 bases and the J gene end by 5 bases; junction bases not matched to a gene: 9. This CDR3 is built from 15 residues. Germline lookup yields CDR1 PRHDT and CDR2 FYEKMQ (reference sequence). CDR3 DNA sequence: TGTGCCAGCAGCTACAGGGGGCGGTTCGGGGACGAGCAGTACTTC. Amino acid sequence: CASSYRGRFGDEQYF.

J is TRBJ2-3 and V is TRBV6-2 or TRBV6-3; 9 bases are a match to TRBD2. The CDR3 consists of 18 residues. From germline, CDR1 is MNHEY and CDR2 SVGEGT. V gave up 5 bases and J gave up 2 bases; unmatched junction bases: 14. The CDR3 DNA reads as TGTGCCAGCAGTCTCACCACCCATCTAGCGGGATTCACAGATACGCAGTATTTT. Protein: CASSLTTHLAGFTDTQYF.

This chain uses TRBV5-1 with TRBJ2-7; 8 bases fit TRBD1. V was clipped by 4 bases and J by 3 bases; unmatched bases: 12. The CDR3 extends over 16 amino acids. Germline-derived CDR1 and CDR2 are SGHRS and YFSETQ. The CDR3 DNA is TGCGCCAGCAGCCCGCGCCCGGACAGGGCGGGCTACGAGCAGTACTTC. Translated, it gives CASSPRPDRAGYEQYF. Supplemented by reference TRBV5-1 and TRBJ2-7, the full variable domain reads KAGVTQTPRYLIKTRGQQVTLSCSPISGHRSVSWYQQTPGQGLQFLFEYFSETQRNKGNFPGRFSGRQFSNSRSEMNVSTLELGDSALYLCASSPRPDRAGYEQYFGPGTRLTVT.

The genes are TRBV7-8 and TRBJ1-1; the match to TRBD1 covers 7 bases. The CDR3 length is 14 residues. Germline lookup yields CDR1 SGHVS and CDR2 FQNEAQ. Trimming took 1 base from V and 1 from J; bases not matched to a gene: 0. The CDR3 loop reads CASSLGTGNTEAFF. The CDR3 DNA is TGTGCCAGCAGCTTAGGGACAGGGAACACTGAAGCTTTCTTT.

The J gene is TRBJ1-2, the V gene TRBV20-1, with D possibly matching TRBD1 (5 bases). Germline V CDR1 and CDR2: DFQATT, SNEGSKA (reference sequence). Between the trimmed V and J ends, which lost 5 bases and 10 bases, there was a span of 11 bases. There are 10 residues in the CDR3. The CDR3 nucleotides read TGCAGTGCTTCGGAGGGGTTCTACACCTTC. This gives the protein CSASEGFYTF.

This chain joins TRBV28 and TRBJ2-5; 8 positions match TRBD2. V trimming: 8 bases; J trimming: 4 bases; junction bases outside the gene matches: 6. This CDR3 is built from 13 residues. Germline V gene sequence: CDR1 MDHEN, CDR2 SYDVKM. As DNA, the CDR3 is TGTGCCAGCTCCGCGGGGGGCCTAGAGACCCAGTACTTC. Protein product: CASSAGGLETQYF.

J is TRBJ1-1 and V is TRBV15, with D maybe TRBD1 (6 bases). The CDR3 length is 14 residues. Trimming pared 1 base from V and 8 bases from J, leaving 14 bases between. In germline, CDR1 is LNHNV, CDR2 YYDKDF (reference sequence). As DNA, the CDR3 is TGTGCCACCAGCAGAGTGATTACAGGGTCGGAAGCTTTCTTT. Translated: CATSRVITGSEAFF.

This clone was picked up one time. J is TRBJ1-2 and V is TRBV5-4; 7 nucleotides line up with TRBD1. J was trimmed by 5 bases and V by 1 base; bases with no gene match: 2. Germline-derived CDR1 and CDR2 are SGHNT and YYREEE (reference sequence). This CDR3 has 13 amino acids. The CDR3 DNA sequence: TGTGCCAGCAGCTTGACGACAGGGTATGGCTACACCTTC. Its translation is CASSLTTGYGYTF.

This rearrangement joins TRBV28 to TRBJ2-7, with unresolved D. There are 12 residues in the CDR3. V shed 5 bases and J shed 3 bases, with 8 bases lying between them. Germline CDR1 and CDR2: MDHEN and SYDVKM. CDR3 in DNA: TGTGCCAGCAGTCCCCTTATCTACGAGCAGTACTTC. It specifies CASSPLIYEQYF.

This clone was seen only a few times. This chain joins TRBV6-2 or TRBV6-3 and TRBJ2-4; 8 nucleotides align to TRBD1. The germline V gene encodes CDR1 MNHEY and CDR2 SVGEGT. The CDR3 is 15 amino acids. After removal of 1 base from V and 6 bases from J, the junction contained 5 bases not matched to a gene. CDR3 in amino acids: CASSYLGQEGNIQYF. The DNA of the CDR3 is TGTGCCAGCAGTTACTTGGGACAGGAGGGAAACATTCAGTACTTC.

V gene TRBV6-2 or TRBV6-3 combines with J gene TRBJ2-1, with 10 bases aligning to TRBD2. Germline-derived CDR1 and CDR2 are MNHEY and SVGEGT. The CDR3 spans 15 residues. The junction had 8 bases not matched to a gene; V was cut back by 6 bases and J by 6 bases. The CDR3 reads CASSLIAGGGNEQFF. In DNA, the CDR3 is TGTGCCAGCAGCCTCATAGCGGGAGGAGGCAATGAGCAGTTCTTC.

J is TRBJ1-5 and V is TRBV6-2 or TRBV6-3; weak D call: TRBD1 (5 bases). Germline loops: CDR1 MNHEY, CDR2 SVGEGT. This CDR3 spans 16 amino acids. The V end was cut by 6 bases, the J end by 3 bases, with 18 bases between. For the CDR3, the DNA is TGTGCCAGCAGCCCCTATGACAGACATTACAATCAGCCCCAGCATTTT. It is translated as CASSPYDRHYNQPQHF.

This chain joins TRBV28 and TRBJ1-2; D is unclear. CDR3 size: 15 residues. From germline, CDR1 is MDHEN and CDR2 SYDVKM. The V end was cut by 5 bases, the J end by 0 bases, with 13 bases between. The CDR3 sequence: CASSPSYATNYGYTF. The CDR3 nucleotides read TGTGCCAGCAGTCCGTCCTACGCCACTAACTATGGCTACACCTTC.

J is TRBJ1-3 and V is TRBV19; no reliable D call. The CDR3 consists of 14 residues. V lost 6 bases and J lost 4, with 13 bases in between. CDR1 and CDR2 (germline): LNHDA, SQIVND (reference sequence). CDR3: CASSFQGLGNTIYF. The CDR3 DNA reads as TGTGCCAGTAGCTTCCAAGGACTCGGAAACACCATATATTTT.

This rearrangement joins TRBV19 to TRBJ2-1; tentatively, D is TRBD1 (5 bases). The CDR3 covers 16 residues. Germline V CDR1 and CDR2: LNHDA, SQIVND (reference sequence). The germline V and J ends were trimmed by 0 bases and 7 bases, with 16 bases remaining between them. The CDR3 reads CASSIDAAGSTNEQFF. CDR3 in DNA: TGTGCCAGTAGTATAGATGCGGCAGGGTCGACGAATGAGCAGTTCTTC.

The chain links TRBV13 to TRBJ2-1, with D perhaps matching TRBD2 (6 bases). The CDR3 spans 15 residues. The V end lost 5 bases, the J end lost 9 bases, and 20 bases lay between the germline ends. Looked up from germline, CDR1 is PRHDT and CDR2 is FYEKMQ (reference sequence). The CDR3 bases are TGTGCCAGCAGCGCGCGCCTAGCGAGCCGGGGTGAGCAGTTCTTC. Protein product: CASSARLASRGEQFF.

The chain uses TRBV3-1 (or the pseudogene TRBV3-2) and TRBJ1-2; possible D gene TRBD1, 5 bases. The CDR3 sequence is 12 residues long. V lost 4 bases and J lost 8, with 11 bases in between. The germline CDR1 and CDR2 sequences are LGHDT and YNNKEL (reference sequence). CDR3 residues: CASSPGIGGYTF. CDR3 coding DNA: TGTGCCAGCAGCCCAGGGATAGGCGGCTACACCTTC.

The chain is built from TRBV28 and TRBJ2-1; 12 bases line up with TRBD1. Germline-derived CDR1 and CDR2 are MDHEN and SYDVKM. V dropped 6 bases and J dropped 9; count of bases not matched to a gene: 9. The CDR3 extends over 15 amino acids. CDR3 in amino acids: CASRNRDRGLVEQFF. In DNA form, the CDR3 reads TGTGCCAGCAGGAACCGGGACAGGGGGCTGGTTGAGCAGTTCTTC.

This clone was seen more than once but under ten times. V usage is TRBV7-6 and J usage is TRBJ2-7; 7 nucleotides match TRBD2. The V gene's germline CDR1 is SGHVS and CDR2 FNYEAQ. V shed 2 bases and J 3 bases; nucleotides not matched to a gene: 7. The CDR3 covers 15 residues. CDR3 nucleotide sequence: TGTGCCAGCAGCTTACTGGCGGGAGAGGGCTACGAGCAGTACTTC. It encodes CASSLLAGEGYEQYF. The full variable domain, its missing parts supplied by reference TRBV7-6 and TRBJ2-7, is GAGVSQSPRYKVTKRGQDVALRCDPISGHVSLYWYRQALGQGPEFLTYFNYEAQQDKSGLPNDRFSAERPEGSISTLTIQRTEQRDSAMYRCASSLLAGEGYEQYFGPGTRLTVT.

The chain has TRBV29-1 and TRBJ2-3, with 14 bases identical to TRBD2. This CDR3 comprises 14 residues. Trimming cost V 6 bases and J 1 base; bases outside gene matches: 0. Per the germline V gene, CDR1 is SQVTM and CDR2 is ANQGSEA. CDR3 coding DNA: TGCAGCGTGGGACTAGCGGGGGGCACAGATACGCAGTATTTT. It yields the protein CSVGLAGGTDTQYF.

V gene TRBV28 combines with J gene TRBJ2-7, with a possible D match to TRBD1 (6 bases). Germline CDR1 is MDHEN and CDR2 is SYDVKM. The CDR3 covers 13 residues. Trimming stripped 7 bases from V and 5 bases from J, with 15 bases between. The CDR3 reads CASTADRRDEQYF. The CDR3 DNA reads TGTGCCAGCACCGCAGACAGGCGGGACGAGCAGTACTTC.

As DNA, the CDR3 is TGCAGCGTCGGACAGGGTACCGACACCATATATTTT. Its translation is CSVGQGTDTIYF. The rearrangement joins TRBV29-1 to TRBJ1-3; 8 bases match TRBD1. CDR1 is SQVTM and CDR2 is ANQGSEA in the germline V gene. The CDR3 has 12 amino acids. With V trimmed by 6 bases and J by 8 bases, 6 bases remained unmatched.

This chain links TRBV18 with TRBJ1-1; D unresolved. CDR1 KGHSH and CDR2 LQKENI come from the germline V gene. Between the trimmed V and J ends, which lost 3 bases and 0 bases, there was a span of 11 bases. The CDR3 has 15 amino acids. The CDR3 loop is CASSPAGLMNTEAFF. Written as DNA, the CDR3 is TGTGCCAGCTCACCTGCAGGTCTGATGAACACTGAAGCTTTCTTT.

For the CDR3, the DNA is TGTGCCAGCAGTCTTTCTGGGGCCAACGTCCTGACTTTC. This codes for CASSLSGANVLTF. The chain uses TRBV6-5 and TRBJ2-6; D not certain. CDR3 length: 13 residues. V lost 5 bases and J lost 1, with 3 bases in between. Germline-derived CDR1 and CDR2 are MNHEY and SVGAGI.

The CDR3 DNA is TGTGCCATCAGTGAGTCTAGCGGGAGGGCCTCAGATGAGCAGTTCTTC. Residues: CAISESSGRASDEQFF. The chain couples TRBV10-3 to TRBJ2-1; 11 bases align to TRBD2. Germline CDR1 ENHRY, CDR2 SYGVKD. The CDR3 has 16 amino acids. Trimming removed 0 bases from V and 8 bases from J; junction bases left unmatched: 6.

The J gene is TRBJ2-1, the V gene TRBV5-4, with TRBD2 matching 10 bases. The CDR3 contains 15 residues. The germline gives CDR1 SGHNT, CDR2 YYREEE (reference sequence). J lost 1 base, V lost 4 bases, and 2 bases had no gene match. This CDR3 reads CASSPLAGSYNEQFF. Here the CDR3 DNA reads TGTGCCAGCAGCCCACTAGCGGGATCCTACAATGAGCAGTTCTTC.

CDR3 nucleotides: TGTGCCAGCAGCCCCCGCTACGAGCAGTACTTC. Translating it yields CASSPRYEQYF. The V call is TRBV28, the J call TRBJ2-7; D is unresolved. The V end was cut by 6 bases, the J end by 3 bases, with 6 bases between. This CDR3 contains 11 residues. Germline V gene lookup returns CDR1 MDHEN and CDR2 SYDVKM.